Below are 5 T cell receptor beta chains sequenced from a single sample in a study of T cells in Graves' hyperthyroidism and ophthalmopathy. The CDR3 regions of TCR beta were amplified from RNA transcripts. Primed by the HTBI set, a first-round RT-PCR was run on the TCR CDR3. TCRdb redid the calling of the multiplex PCR reads with MiXCR, one entry per CDR3 protein. Of 250,000 to 300,000 distinct CDR3 sequences in the sample, about an eighth were seen once. The source material was blood. These receptors came from a woman under 40 with Graves' hyperthyroidism that later progressed to Graves' ophthalmopathy.

In its sample, this clonotype was seen many times. This chain links TRBV11-1 with TRBJ1-2, with a tentative D call TRBD1 (5 bases). CDR1 is SGHAT, CDR2 FQDESV, per germline (reference sequence). The V end was cut by 5 bases, the J end by 7 bases, with 14 bases between. The CDR3 sequence is 13 residues long. The CDR3, as DNA: TGTGCCAGCAGCCGGGACTGGTCTATTGGCTACACCTTC. Its protein product is CASSRDWSIGYTF.

In this sample, this clonotype turned up many times. The chain employs TRBV6-2 or TRBV6-3 and TRBJ1-2; TRBD1 matches at 7 bases. The J segment lost 8 bases and the V segment lost 5 bases, leaving 11 bases of the junction unmatched. The CDR3 sequence is 14 residues long. Per the germline V gene, CDR1 is MNHEY and CDR2 is SVGEGT. DNA for the CDR3: TGTGCCAGCAGTCTCGACAGGGAAGTACGCGGCTACACCTTC. Protein: CASSLDREVRGYTF.

This clonotype appeared many times. DNA of the CDR3: TGTGCCAGCGGAGTTTGGCAGGGGGGTTGGACTGAAGCTTTCTTT. Amino acids: CASGVWQGGWTEAFF. The chain has TRBV12-3 or TRBV12-4 and TRBJ1-1, with 7 bases matching TRBD1. The CDR3 consists of 15 residues. V lost 8 bases and J lost 5; bases outside the gene matches: 14.

This clonotype was observed at least ten times. The chain employs TRBV3-1 and TRBJ2-5, with D perhaps given as TRBD1 or TRBD2 (6 bases each). CDR3 length equals 16 residues. Germline V gene data show CDR1 as LGHDT and CDR2 as YNNKEL (reference sequence). Trimming cost V 3 bases and J 5 bases, with 19 bases left between them. The CDR3 DNA follows: TGTGCCAGCAGCCACATGAAGGGGGACTTCTCCGAGACCCAGTACTTC. Translated, it gives CASSHMKGDFSETQYF.

This clonotype appeared a few times. The V gene is TRBV6-1, the J gene TRBJ1-2; D possibly corresponds to TRBD1 (6 bases). CDR3 length: 15 residues. With 7 bases removed from V and 3 bases from J, the gap between germline ends came to 18 bases. Germline CDR1 is MNHNS and CDR2 is SASEGT. The CDR3 is CASTNPGGAYYGYTF. CDR3 sequence (DNA): TGTGCCAGCACCAACCCGGGGGGCGCATACTATGGCTACACCTTC.